These T cell receptor beta chains were read from a single sample in a study of OX40 agonist ivuxolimab in advanced cancers. Assay used: immunoSEQ multiplex PCR; TCRdb lists only in-frame clones, some missing. In the table there are about 71,000 clones, about four fifths of which are singletons. The material sequenced was CD4+ or CD8+ T cells sorted from blood, taken in a trial of the OX40 agonist ivuxolimab. The receptors originated from an adult with an advanced solid tumor such as melanoma, head and neck, liver or kidney cancer. Each CDR3 is given with its conserved first and last residue. The order of the fields is J gene, V gene, D gene, clone size, CDR3 protein, CDR3 DNA. The D gene is left open where the match is weak. Only part of the rows carry a size: once, few, many, or a class if the clone is expanded.

j_call: TRBJ2-3
v_call: TRBV7-9
d_call: TRBD1
clone_size: NA
cdr3_aa: CASSLGQGATDTQYF
cdr3_nt: TGTGCCAGCAGCTTAGGACAGGGGGCCACAGATACGCAGTATTTT

j_call: TRBJ2-5
v_call: TRBV2
d_call: TRBD2
clone_size: once
cdr3_aa: CASSGLAGSSETQYF
cdr3_nt: TGTGCCAGCAGTGGTCTAGCGGGATCCTCTGAGACCCAGTACTTC

j_call: TRBJ2-7
v_call: TRBV25-1
d_call: TRBD2
clone_size: NA
cdr3_aa: CASSDSTSGRIDEQYF
cdr3_nt: TGTGCCAGCAGTGATTCTACTAGCGGGAGGATAGACGAGCAGTACTTC

j_call: TRBJ2-1
v_call: TRBV4-1
d_call: TRBD1
clone_size: NA
cdr3_aa: CASSQVEGQGAYNEQFF
cdr3_nt: TGCGCCAGCAGCCAAGTTGAGGGACAGGGGGCCTACAATGAGCAGTTCTTC

j_call: TRBJ2-2
v_call: TRBV28
d_call: TRBD2
clone_size: NA
cdr3_aa: CASSLWASGSRLNTGELFF
cdr3_nt: TGTGCCAGCAGTTTATGGGCTAGCGGGAGCCGATTGAACACCGGGGAGCTGTTTTTT

j_call: TRBJ2-1
v_call: TRBV7-2
d_call: NA
clone_size: NA
cdr3_aa: CASSLVRRVSRNNEQFF
cdr3_nt: TGTGCCAGCAGCTTAGTCAGAAGAGTAAGTCGCAACAATGAGCAGTTCTTC

j_call: TRBJ2-1
v_call: TRBV28
d_call: NA
clone_size: NA
cdr3_aa: CASRDSYNEQFF
cdr3_nt: TGTGCCAGCAGAGACTCCTACAATGAGCAGTTCTTC

j_call: TRBJ1-1
v_call: TRBV6-1
d_call: NA
clone_size: NA
cdr3_aa: CASEERSLNTEAFF
cdr3_nt: TGTGCCAGCGAGGAGAGATCACTGAACACTGAAGCTTTCTTT

j_call: TRBJ2-1
v_call: TRBV9
d_call: NA
clone_size: NA
cdr3_aa: CASSAKRGLGSYNEQFF
cdr3_nt: TGTGCCAGCAGCGCCAAGAGGGGTTTGGGCTCCTACAATGAGCAGTTCTTC

j_call: TRBJ2-3
v_call: TRBV5-1
d_call: TRBD1
clone_size: NA
cdr3_aa: CASSFLGDRIADTQYF
cdr3_nt: TGCGCCAGCAGCTTCCTCGGGGACAGGATAGCAGATACGCAGTATTTT

j_call: TRBJ1-3
v_call: TRBV7-2
d_call: TRBD1
clone_size: NA
cdr3_aa: CASSSGTVGNTIYF
cdr3_nt: TGTGCCAGCAGCTCCGGGACAGTCGGAAACACCATATATTTT

j_call: TRBJ1-2
v_call: TRBV7-9
d_call: NA
clone_size: NA
cdr3_aa: CASSPGTYGYTF
cdr3_nt: TGTGCCAGCAGCCCCGGGACCTATGGCTACACCTTC

j_call: TRBJ2-5
v_call: TRBV28
d_call: NA
clone_size: NA
cdr3_aa: CASRGNQETQYF
cdr3_nt: TGTGCCAGCAGGGGAAACCAAGAGACCCAGTACTTC

j_call: TRBJ2-7
v_call: TRBV27
d_call: NA
clone_size: NA
cdr3_aa: CASSSPYEQYF
cdr3_nt: TGTGCCAGCAGTTCCCCCTACGAGCAGTACTTC

j_call: TRBJ1-1
v_call: TRBV18
d_call: NA
clone_size: NA
cdr3_aa: CASSPPPGDTEAFF
cdr3_nt: TGTGCCAGCTCACCACCACCGGGGGACACTGAAGCTTTCTTT

j_call: TRBJ2-1
v_call: TRBV28
d_call: NA
clone_size: NA
cdr3_aa: CASSGFSSDEQFF
cdr3_nt: TGTGCCAGCAGCGGCTTCTCCAGCGATGAGCAGTTCTTC

j_call: TRBJ1-5
v_call: TRBV6-1
d_call: NA
clone_size: few
cdr3_aa: CASSELKGYQPQHF
cdr3_nt: TGTGCCAGCAGTGAACTTAAGGGGTACCAGCCCCAGCATTTT

j_call: TRBJ2-5
v_call: TRBV28
d_call: TRBD1
clone_size: NA
cdr3_aa: CASSPWTGEETQYF
cdr3_nt: TGTGCCAGCAGTCCGTGGACAGGGGAAGAGACCCAGTACTTC

j_call: TRBJ1-3
v_call: TRBV5-4
d_call: NA
clone_size: NA
cdr3_aa: CASSPAGGNTIYF
cdr3_nt: TGTGCCAGCAGCCCCGCAGGCGGAAACACCATATATTTT

j_call: TRBJ2-7
v_call: TRBV30
d_call: NA
clone_size: NA
cdr3_aa: CAWSVDYEQYF
cdr3_nt: TGTGCCTGGAGTGTAGATTACGAGCAGTACTTC

j_call: TRBJ1-1
v_call: TRBV9
d_call: NA
clone_size: NA
cdr3_aa: CASSVSLNTEAFF
cdr3_nt: TGTGCCAGCAGCGTTAGTTTAAACACTGAAGCTTTCTTT

j_call: TRBJ2-3
v_call: TRBV6-1
d_call: TRBD1
clone_size: NA
cdr3_aa: CASSQQGDTQYF
cdr3_nt: TGTGCCAGCAGCCAACAGGGGGATACGCAGTATTTT

j_call: TRBJ1-1
v_call: TRBV29-1
d_call: NA
clone_size: NA
cdr3_aa: CSVGGVPVGTEAFF
cdr3_nt: TGCAGCGTTGGGGGGGTGCCGGTGGGGACTGAAGCTTTCTTT

j_call: TRBJ2-5
v_call: TRBV5-4
d_call: NA
clone_size: NA
cdr3_aa: CASSLPGHQETQYF
cdr3_nt: TGTGCCAGCAGCCTCCCAGGCCACCAAGAGACCCAGTACTTC

j_call: TRBJ2-1
v_call: TRBV6-4
d_call: NA
clone_size: NA
cdr3_aa: CASSPGLTNSYNEQFF
cdr3_nt: TGTGCCAGCAGCCCGGGACTGACGAACTCCTACAATGAGCAGTTCTTC

j_call: TRBJ1-2
v_call: TRBV4-2
d_call: TRBD1
clone_size: once
cdr3_aa: CASSLRTGTTTGYTF
cdr3_nt: TGTGCCAGCAGCCTGAGGACAGGGACTACTACAGGCTACACCTTC

j_call: TRBJ1-1
v_call: TRBV7-9
d_call: TRBD1
clone_size: NA
cdr3_aa: CASSRSHSTGRRTEAFF
cdr3_nt: TGTGCCAGCAGCCGTTCCCATTCGACAGGGAGACGGACTGAAGCTTTCTTT

j_call: TRBJ2-3
v_call: TRBV5-1
d_call: TRBD2
clone_size: NA
cdr3_aa: CASSLDYGGGSTDTQYF
cdr3_nt: TGCGCCAGCAGCTTGGATTATGGGGGAGGGAGCACAGATACGCAGTATTTT

j_call: TRBJ2-3
v_call: TRBV29-1
d_call: TRBD1
clone_size: NA
cdr3_aa: CSVEWTGGGTDTQYF
cdr3_nt: TGCAGCGTTGAATGGACAGGGGGCGGCACAGATACGCAGTATTTT

j_call: TRBJ1-4
v_call: TRBV14
d_call: NA
clone_size: NA
cdr3_aa: CASSRSHNEKLFF
cdr3_nt: TGTGCCAGCAGCCGCAGTCATAATGAAAAACTGTTTTTT

j_call: TRBJ2-7
v_call: TRBV2
d_call: NA
clone_size: NA
cdr3_aa: CASSRRGRTYEQYF
cdr3_nt: TGTGCCAGCAGTAGGAGGGGAAGGACCTACGAGCAGTACTTC

j_call: TRBJ1-1
v_call: TRBV9
d_call: TRBD1
clone_size: NA
cdr3_aa: CASSAYRGPTEAFF
cdr3_nt: TGTGCCAGCAGCGCTTACAGGGGGCCCACTGAAGCTTTCTTT

j_call: TRBJ1-4
v_call: TRBV2
d_call: TRBD1
clone_size: NA
cdr3_aa: CASSENRGGEKLFF
cdr3_nt: TGTGCCAGCAGTGAGAACAGGGGTGGTGAAAAACTGTTTTTT

j_call: TRBJ2-6
v_call: TRBV7-8
d_call: NA
clone_size: NA
cdr3_aa: CASSLRQSTAGGANVLTF
cdr3_nt: TGTGCCAGCAGCTTACGGCAGTCTACTGCAGGTGGGGCCAACGTCCTGACTTTC

j_call: TRBJ2-7
v_call: TRBV7-2
d_call: NA
clone_size: NA
cdr3_aa: CASSLGGGGEQYF
cdr3_nt: TGTGCCAGCAGCTTAGGCGGAGGGGGGGAGCAGTACTTC

j_call: TRBJ1-2
v_call: TRBV4-2
d_call: TRBD1
clone_size: once
cdr3_aa: CASSRDAGTEVSNYGYTF
cdr3_nt: TGTGCCAGCAGCCGAGACGCTGGGACAGAAGTCTCTAACTATGGCTACACCTTC

j_call: TRBJ2-3
v_call: TRBV15
d_call: TRBD1
clone_size: NA
cdr3_aa: CATSVTGQGLTDTQYF
cdr3_nt: TGTGCCACCAGCGTAACAGGACAGGGCCTCACAGATACGCAGTATTTT

j_call: TRBJ1-4
v_call: TRBV27
d_call: NA
clone_size: NA
cdr3_aa: CASSSPAGSTNEKLFF
cdr3_nt: TGTGCCAGCAGTTCACCGGCTGGATCAACTAATGAAAAACTGTTTTTT

j_call: TRBJ1-1
v_call: TRBV7-8
d_call: NA
clone_size: NA
cdr3_aa: CASSLEGGDTEAFF
cdr3_nt: TGTGCCAGCAGCTTAGAGGGAGGGGACACTGAAGCTTTCTTT

j_call: TRBJ2-6
v_call: TRBV29-1
d_call: NA
clone_size: NA
cdr3_aa: CSVEGGGTGANVLTF
cdr3_nt: TGCAGCGTTGAAGGAGGGGGGACTGGGGCCAACGTCCTGACTTTC

j_call: TRBJ1-2
v_call: TRBV5-3
d_call: NA
clone_size: NA
cdr3_aa: CARSFTGLEVDYGYTF
cdr3_nt: TGTGCCAGAAGCTTCACAGGGCTCGAAGTGGACTATGGCTACACCTTC

j_call: TRBJ2-6
v_call: TRBV27
d_call: TRBD2
clone_size: NA
cdr3_aa: CASRNSGGYSGANVLTF
cdr3_nt: TGTGCCAGCCGTAATAGCGGGGGCTACTCTGGGGCCAACGTCCTGACTTTC